The 20 T cell receptor beta chains listed next were all sequenced from one sample in a study of blood T cell repertoires in COVID-19 (dated by TCRdb to about 2020). The receptor library was made with the immunoSEQ multiplex PCR assay. In TCRdb, the immuneACCESS table is reduced to in-frame sequences with V and J assigned. These tables do not hold every clone; where another copy was compared, an unresolved V gene accounts for under half, and the others remain unexplained. This sample comprises a few hundred thousand clones, 65% to 90% of them detected only once. The ten largest clones take up 2% to 3% of the sample. Material for sequencing was peripheral blood. The receptor source for this set is a woman aged 70-85 years with COVID-19, enrolled during active disease.

V and J are TRBV7-9 and TRBJ1-2; TRBD1 matches 7 bases. Per germline, CDR1 SEHNR and CDR2 FQNEAQ (reference sequence). This CDR3 comprises 15 residues. The ends lost 1 base at V and 0 bases at J; junction bases unmatched: 2. The DNA for the CDR3 is TGTGCCAGCAGCTTAGGGGACAGCTCTAACTATGGCTACACCTTC. Translating it yields CASSLGDSSNYGYTF.

The rearrangement links TRBV2 to TRBJ2-2; 8 bases line up with TRBD2. Germline values: CDR1 SNHLY, CDR2 FYNNEI. The junction had 8 bases not matched to a gene; V was cut back by 8 bases and J by 0 bases. There are 16 residues in the CDR3. The CDR3 reads CASGQSGGPNTGELFF. In DNA, the CDR3 is TGTGCCAGCGGACAGAGCGGGGGCCCGAACACCGGGGAGCTGTTTTTT.

This clone was seen just once. The chain uses TRBV11-3 and TRBJ2-1; D perhaps matches TRBD2 (6 bases). CDR3 length: 15 residues. Germline V lookup: CDR1 SGHNT, CDR2 YENEEA. Trimming left V 8 bases short and J 0 bases short, with 14 bases between. CDR3 in DNA: TGTGCCAGCTCCCGTGGGGGGAGCTCCTACAATGAGCAGTTCTTC. Translating gives CASSRGGSSYNEQFF.

V and J are TRBV2 and TRBJ2-7; 9 nucleotides agree with TRBD1. This CDR3 is built from 13 residues. Germline V gene sequence: CDR1 SNHLY, CDR2 FYNNEI. V was pared by 9 bases and J by 5 bases, with 8 bases of the junction left unmatched. This chain's CDR3 is CASTGTGFDEQYF. The CDR3, as DNA: TGTGCCAGTACCGGGACAGGGTTTGACGAGCAGTACTTC.

The chain uses TRBV2 and TRBJ1-5; 7 positions match TRBD1. The CDR3 is 15 residues long. J was trimmed by 0 bases and V by 6 bases; bases with no gene match: 5. Germline V lookup: CDR1 SNHLY, CDR2 FYNNEI. This CDR3 is CASRSGTVSNQPQHF. DNA for the CDR3: TGTGCCAGCAGGTCCGGGACAGTTAGCAATCAGCCCCAGCATTTT.

The chain carries TRBV6-5 and TRBJ1-5; D is unresolved. Germline CDR1 MNHEY, CDR2 SVGAGI. Trimming removed 6 bases at V and 2 bases at J, with 11 bases between. This CDR3 spans 14 amino acids. CDR3 in amino acids: CASRQTGGNQPQHF. The CDR3 DNA reads TGTGCCAGCAGGCAGACGGGAGGCAATCAGCCCCAGCATTTT.

J is TRBJ2-7 and V is TRBV29-1; 9 nucleotides line up with TRBD1. Trimming at V came to 3 bases and at J to 12 bases, leaving 12 bases not matched to a gene. Germline V lookup: CDR1 SQVTM, CDR2 ANQGSEA. The length of the CDR3 is 13 residues. CDR3 nucleotide sequence: TGCAGCGTTGACGGGACAGGGTTTCCCTCGCCGTACTTC. Translating it yields CSVDGTGFPSPYF.

J is TRBJ2-5 and V is TRBV5-1, with TRBD1 matching 7 bases. Losses at the gene ends were 7 bases for V and 3 bases for J; bases not matched to a gene: 6. The CDR3 consists of 13 residues. Germline CDR1 SGHRS, CDR2 YFSETQ. The CDR3 sequence: CASFQTGEETQYF. The CDR3 DNA reads as TGCGCCAGCTTTCAAACAGGGGAAGAGACCCAGTACTTC.

The DNA for the CDR3 is TGTGCCACCCACACTAGTTCCGAAGAGACCCAGTACTTC. Its protein is CATHTSSEETQYF. This rearrangement joins TRBV15 to TRBJ2-5; perhaps TRBD2 as D (5 bases). The CDR3 is 13 residues long. Germline loops: CDR1 LNHNV, CDR2 YYDKDF (reference sequence). Trimming took 8 bases from V and 3 from J, leaving 13 bases between them.

This chain joins TRBV5-4 and TRBJ2-1, with 9 bases fitting TRBD1. This CDR3 has 17 amino acids. CDR1 and CDR2 (germline): SGHNT, YYREEE (reference sequence). V shed 2 bases and J 0 bases; nucleotides not matched to a gene: 6. As DNA, the CDR3 is TGTGCCAGCAGCTTTAAAACAGGGGGCAACTCCTACAATGAGCAGTTCTTC. It specifies CASSFKTGGNSYNEQFF.

The chain combines TRBV5-4 with TRBJ2-7, with TRBD2 identical over 8 bases. The V gene end was trimmed by 0 bases and the J gene end by 2 bases; junction bases not matched to a gene: 1. Looked up from germline, CDR1 is SGHNT and CDR2 is YYREEE (reference sequence). The CDR3 covers 14 residues. This CDR3 is CASSLAGGAYEQYF. The CDR3, as DNA: TGTGCCAGCAGCTTGGCGGGAGGGGCCTACGAGCAGTACTTC.

This clone was seen a single time. The V and J genes are TRBV5-4 and TRBJ2-3; D might be TRBD1 (5 bases). Germline V gene lookup returns CDR1 SGHNT and CDR2 YYREEE (reference sequence). Trimming cost V 1 base and J 6 bases, with 18 bases left between them. The CDR3 spans 16 residues. For the CDR3, the DNA is TGTGCCAGCAGCTTGAGCCGGCGACAGAACATGGATACGCAGTATTTT. It specifies CASSLSRRQNMDTQYF. The whole variable domain, remainder taken from reference TRBV5-4 and TRBJ2-3, is ETGVTQSPTHLIKTRGQQVTLRCSSQSGHNTVSWYQQALGQGPQFIFQYYREEENGRGNFPPRFSGLQFPNYSSELNVNALELDDSALYLCASSLSRRQNMDTQYFGPGTRLTVL.

The chain is built from TRBV14 and TRBJ1-2, with 12 bases lining up with TRBD1. Germline assignment: CDR1 SGHDN and CDR2 FVKESK. The CDR3 has 16 amino acids. V lost 4 bases, J lost 7 bases, and 10 bases stayed unmatched. CDR3 coding DNA: TGTGCCAGCAGCCTCCTGACCGGGACAGGGGGCTCTGGCTACACCTTC. Translating gives CASSLLTGTGGSGYTF.

The rearrangement links TRBV7-2 to TRBJ2-3, with 10 bases lining up with TRBD1. There are 16 residues in the CDR3. V lost 5 bases, J lost 3 bases, and 8 bases stayed unmatched. Germline CDR1 and CDR2: SGHTA and FQGNSA. The CDR3 reads CASSRRQGARTDTQYF. The CDR3 coding sequence is TGTGCCAGCAGCCGCCGACAGGGGGCCAGAACAGATACGCAGTATTTT.

CDR3 coding DNA: TGTGCCAGCAGCCTGGGCAGCGGCTACACCTTC. This encodes CASSLGSGYTF. This chain connects TRBV12-3 or TRBV12-4 to TRBJ1-2; D unresolved. The CDR3 sequence is 11 residues long. V dropped 6 bases and J dropped 8 bases, with 10 bases sitting between them.

This chain uses TRBV18 with TRBJ1-1; D not resolved. V was pared by 6 bases and J by 6 bases, with 11 bases between. Germline V gene lookup returns CDR1 KGHSH and CDR2 LQKENI. The CDR3 loop spans 12 amino acids. CDR3: CASSPTTAEAFF. CDR3 DNA sequence: TGTGCCAGCTCCCCCACCACGGCTGAAGCTTTCTTT.

The rearrangement joins TRBV2 to TRBJ1-5, with a possible D match to TRBD1 (6 bases). This CDR3 has 14 amino acids. Germline lookup yields CDR1 SNHLY and CDR2 FYNNEI. The ends were cut back, 5 bases at V and 4 bases at J, with 12 bases in the middle. CDR3 residues: CASSLNQGNQPQHF. The DNA of the CDR3 is TGTGCCAGCAGTCTGAACCAGGGGAATCAGCCCCAGCATTTT. Supplemented by reference TRBV2 and TRBJ1-5, the full variable domain reads EPEVTQTPSHQVTQMGQEVILRCVPISNHLYFYWYRQILGQKVEFLVSFYNNEISEKSEIFDDQFSVERPDGSNFTLKIRSTKLEDSAMYFCASSLNQGNQPQHFGDGTRLSIL.

V and J are TRBV21-1 and TRBJ1-2; the DNA was not compared with TRBD1, the D call given in the table. TRBV21-1 is a documented pseudogene. The CDR3 totals 17 residues. As DNA, the CDR3 is TGTGCCAGCAGCAAAAATAGGGGGCGGCATGTCGACTATGGCTACACCTTC. Its protein is CASSKNRGRHVDYGYTF.

This sequence joins TRBV3-1 (or the pseudogene TRBV3-2) and TRBJ1-5, with TRBD1 identical over 9 bases. CDR3 length: 17 amino acids. V gave up 4 bases and J gave up 3 bases; unmatched junction bases: 10. The germline V gene has CDR1 LGHDT and CDR2 YNNKEL (reference sequence). CDR3 in amino acids: CASSLHTGGWDNQPQHF. In nucleotides, the CDR3 is TGTGCCAGCAGCCTACACACAGGGGGCTGGGACAATCAGCCCCAGCATTTT.

This clone was counted once. The V and J genes are TRBV19 and TRBJ2-6; TRBD2 might be the D (5 bases). The CDR3 has 17 residues. Germline loops: CDR1 LNHDA, CDR2 SQIVND (reference sequence). V lost 2 bases and J lost 1, with 12 bases in between. CDR3 in DNA: TGTGCCAGTAGTATAACGGGATTAGGTTCTGGGGCCAACGTCCTGACTTTC. Protein: CASSITGLGSGANVLTF.